The 28 T cell receptor beta chains reported below all come from one sample, sequenced in a study of control samples from healthy donors and cancer patients. TCRdb keeps only in-frame clones here, not all; method: immunoSEQ multiplex PCR. The sample has about 43,000 clones; around 94% are singletons. What was sequenced was blood. The receptors were sampled from a man aged 55-75 years in good health.

The gene calls are TRBV12-3 or TRBV12-4 and TRBJ2-3; D possibly corresponds to TRBD2 (5 bases). The length of the CDR3 is 11 residues. V was cut by 4 bases and J by 7 bases, with 6 bases left in between. CDR3 loop: CASSSGNTQYF. The CDR3 DNA sequence: TGTGCCAGCAGTTCGGGGAATACGCAGTATTTT.

As concerns this clone: One junction end does not reproduce the germline sequence, and a read error may be involved. The chain links TRBV7-7 to TRBJ2-2, with D perhaps TRBD1 (6 bases). Germline V gives CDR1 SSHAT, CDR2 FNYEAQ (reference sequence). The length of the CDR3 is 16 residues. The CDR3 sequence: CASSLVGGVNTGELFF. The CDR3 region has the DNA TGTGCTAGCAGCTTAGTAGGGGGAGTGAACACCGGGGAGCTGTTTTTT.

The genes are TRBV25-1 and TRBJ2-1, with no clear D. The CDR3 covers 12 residues. CDR1 and CDR2 from the germline V gene are MGHDK and SYGVNS. The V gene lost 8 bases and the J gene lost 4 bases, with 9 bases spanning the gap. In DNA form, the CDR3 reads TGTGCCAGCCGGAGAACTTACAATGAGCAGTTCTTC. It encodes CASRRTYNEQFF. Supplemented by reference TRBV25-1 and TRBJ2-1, the full variable domain reads EADIYQTPRYLVIGTGKKITLECSQTMGHDKMYWYQQDPGMELHLIHYSYGVNSTEKGDLSSESTVSRIRTEHFPLTLESARPSHTSQYLCASRRTYNEQFFGPGTRLTVL.

This rearrangement joins TRBV19 to TRBJ2-7; 9 positions match TRBD2. Unmatched junction bases numbered 10, after V lost 5 bases and J lost 2 bases. CDR1 is LNHDA and CDR2 is SQIVND in the germline V gene (reference sequence). This CDR3 has 16 amino acids. CDR3 in amino acids: CASSSRTSATTYEQYF. The DNA for the CDR3 is TGTGCCAGTAGTTCAAGGACTAGCGCGACGACCTACGAGCAGTACTTC.

The rearrangement joins TRBV12-3 or TRBV12-4 to TRBJ1-5, with D unresolved. V shed 5 bases and J shed 5 bases, with 10 bases lying between them. This CDR3 spans 13 amino acids. CDR3 sequence reads: CASSPAWDQPQHF. The CDR3 DNA follows: TGTGCCAGCAGTCCCGCCTGGGATCAGCCCCAGCATTTT.

The chain joins TRBV2 to TRBJ1-1; TRBD1 aligns across 11 bases. Germline CDR1 is SNHLY and CDR2 is FYNNEI. There are 18 residues in the CDR3. Germline trimming cut 4 bases from V and 5 bases from J; bases unmatched to any gene: 15. CDR3 in DNA: TGTGCCAGCAGTGGGGGGCCAGGACAGGGGGCCCTGACTACTGAAGCTTTCTTT. It encodes CASSGGPGQGALTTEAFF.

The chain joins TRBV5-1 to TRBJ1-3; D unresolved. V was clipped by 0 bases and J by 0 bases, with 4 bases between them. This CDR3 is 14 amino acids long. Germline V gives CDR1 SGHRS, CDR2 YFSETQ. The CDR3 reads CASSLDTSGNTIYF. Written as DNA, the CDR3 is TGCGCCAGCAGCTTGGATACCTCTGGAAACACCATATATTTT.

J is TRBJ1-1 and V is TRBV11-1; possibly TRBD1 for D (6 bases). From germline, CDR1 is SGHAT and CDR2 FQDESV (reference sequence). The CDR3 is made up of 16 amino acids. Between the trimmed V and J ends, which lost 10 bases and 1 base, there was a span of 22 bases. CDR3 coding DNA: TGTGCCACTCTTCTATCGGGGGGCGGGCAGAACACTGAAGCTTTCTTT. Protein sequence: CATLLSGGGQNTEAFF.

The chain couples TRBV7-9 to TRBJ1-4; D unclear. V was pared by 0 bases and J by 8 bases, with 7 bases between. This CDR3 spans 13 amino acids. The germline V gene has CDR1 SEHNR and CDR2 FQNEAQ (reference sequence). The CDR3: CASSLAGSEKLFF. CDR3 in DNA: TGTGCCAGCAGCTTAGCAGGGAGCGAAAAACTGTTTTTT.

V usage is TRBV5-4 and J usage is TRBJ1-6; no clear D. With 2 bases removed from V and 14 bases from J, the gap between germline ends came to 17 bases. This CDR3 contains 14 residues. Per the germline V gene, CDR1 is SGHNT and CDR2 is YYREEE (reference sequence). CDR3 sequence reads: CASSFRDQEASLHF. The CDR3 coding sequence is TGTGCCAGCAGCTTCCGGGATCAAGAAGCTTCCCTCCACTTT.

The V call is TRBV24-1, the J call TRBJ1-1; a possible D gene is TRBD1 (5 bases). The CDR3 has 13 amino acids. CDR1 and CDR2 (germline): KGHDR, SFDVKD. Trimming shortened V by 8 bases and J by 1 base, and 10 bases separated the two germline ends. This CDR3 is CATNTGENTEAFF. DNA for the CDR3: TGTGCCACCAACACAGGAGAGAACACTGAAGCTTTCTTT.

This rearrangement joins TRBV7-6 to TRBJ1-1, with D uncertain. V was shortened by 2 bases and J by 8 bases, with 6 bases between the two germline ends. The CDR3 spans 11 residues. Germline CDR1 reads SGHVS; CDR2 reads FNYEAQ. CDR3: CASSLRQEAFF. DNA of the CDR3: TGTGCCAGCAGCTTAAGGCAGGAAGCTTTCTTT.

The chain joins TRBV7-6 to TRBJ2-7; 9 nucleotides align to TRBD1. This CDR3 has 14 residues. V lost 5 bases to trimming and J lost 2 bases; unmatched junction nucleotides: 4. CDR1 is SGHVS, CDR2 FNYEAQ, per germline. The CDR3 loop is CASSPGQGTYEQYF. The CDR3 region has the DNA TGTGCCAGCAGCCCGGGACAGGGTACCTACGAGCAGTACTTC. The full variable domain, with the rest looked up from reference TRBV7-6 and TRBJ2-7, is GAGVSQSPRYKVTKRGQDVALRCDPISGHVSLYWYRQALGQGPEFLTYFNYEAQQDKSGLPNDRFSAERPEGSISTLTIQRTEQRDSAMYRCASSPGQGTYEQYFGPGTRLTVT.

J is TRBJ2-1 and V is TRBV21-1; TRBD2 is the table's D call, not checked against the DNA. TRBV21-1 is assigned pseudogene status. This CDR3 comprises 15 residues. The CDR3 reads CASSKKFEAGSEQFF. In DNA, the CDR3 is TGTGCCAGCAGCAAAAAGTTCGAGGCGGGAAGTGAGCAGTTCTTC.

The V and J genes are TRBV7-9 and TRBJ2-1; 10 nucleotides match TRBD2. Unmatched junction bases numbered 3, after V lost 1 base and J lost 6 bases. The CDR3 spans 15 residues. Germline V lookup: CDR1 SEHNR, CDR2 FQNEAQ (reference sequence). The CDR3 reads CASSLVSGRSNEQFF. DNA for the CDR3: TGTGCCAGCAGCTTAGTTAGCGGGAGGAGCAATGAGCAGTTCTTC. Supplemented by reference TRBV7-9 and TRBJ2-1, the full variable domain reads DTGVSQNPRHKITKRGQNVTFRCDPISEHNRLYWYRQTLGQGPEFLTYFQNEAQLEKSRLLSDRFSAERPKGSFSTLEIQRTEQGDSAMYLCASSLVSGRSNEQFFGPGTRLTVL.

The rearrangement joins TRBV9 to TRBJ2-5; D is undetermined. The CDR3 extends over 13 amino acids. Germline V gene lookup returns CDR1 SGDLS and CDR2 YYNGEE. V was shortened by 0 bases and J by 1 base, with 4 bases between the two germline ends. The CDR3 here is CASSVVGQETQYF. In DNA, the CDR3 is TGTGCCAGCAGCGTAGTCGGCCAAGAGACCCAGTACTTC.

J is TRBJ2-7 and V is TRBV7-3; either TRBD1 or TRBD2 may fit D (7 bases each). The CDR3 is made up of 15 amino acids. Trimming stripped 5 bases from V and 4 bases from J, with 18 bases between. Germline V CDR1 and CDR2: SGHTA, FQGTGA. The CDR3 here is CASSPGGGGSYEQYF. As DNA, the CDR3 is TGTGCCAGCAGCCCAGGGGGTGGCGGGAGTTACGAGCAGTACTTC.

The chain couples TRBV5-1 to TRBJ1-1; perhaps TRBD1 as D (5 bases). This CDR3 has 14 residues. Trimming shortened V by 2 bases and J by 0 bases, and 8 bases separated the two germline ends. CDR1 is SGHRS, CDR2 YFSETQ, per germline. The CDR3 sequence: CASSFAGVNTEAFF. CDR3 sequence (DNA): TGCGCCAGCAGCTTTGCGGGGGTGAACACTGAAGCTTTCTTT.

The chain has TRBV30 and TRBJ1-2; D is perhaps TRBD1 (6 bases). Trimming removed 5 bases at V and 4 bases at J, with 11 bases between. This CDR3 has 12 residues. CDR1 is GTSNPN, CDR2 SVGIG, per germline (reference sequence). In DNA, the CDR3 is TGTGCCTGGGTTAGGGGGGTCTATGGCTACACCTTC. Its translation is CAWVRGVYGYTF.

The chain joins TRBV19 to TRBJ1-2; D remains unclear. V lost 5 bases and J lost 3, with 4 bases in between. CDR3 length: 11 amino acids. The V gene's germline CDR1 is LNHDA and CDR2 SQIVND (reference sequence). The CDR3 DNA sequence: TGTGCCAGTAGTGCGTACTATGGCTACACCTTC. This codes for CASSAYYGYTF.

The chain is built from TRBV25-1 and TRBJ1-1, with a weak D call TRBD1 (6 bases). This CDR3 contains 15 residues. Trimming removed 3 bases at V and 2 bases at J, with 13 bases between. Germline loops: CDR1 MGHDK, CDR2 SYGVNS. The CDR3 is CASSELTGFNTEAFF. The DNA for the CDR3 is TGTGCCAGCAGTGAGCTTACAGGGTTCAACACTGAAGCTTTCTTT.

CDR3 in DNA: TGTGCCAGTAGTGAGCTCGGGACTAGCGGGAGAGAGACCCAGTACTTC. This translates into CASSELGTSGRETQYF. The chain recombines TRBV19 with TRBJ2-5, with 14 nucleotides matching TRBD2. CDR1 LNHDA and CDR2 SQIVND come from the germline V gene (reference sequence). The length of the CDR3 is 16 residues. J lost 4 bases, V lost 5 bases, and 6 bases had no gene match.

This chain links TRBV7-2 with TRBJ1-1; D is unclear. Germline V gene sequence: CDR1 SGHTA, CDR2 FQGNSA. This CDR3 is 15 amino acids long. The germline V and J ends were trimmed by 5 bases and 0 bases, with 13 bases remaining between them. CDR3 DNA sequence: TGTGCCAGCAGCCTAGACCCGGTGATGAACACTGAAGCTTTCTTT. It specifies CASSLDPVMNTEAFF.

This chain joins TRBV14 and TRBJ2-1, with D unresolved. Germline-derived CDR1 and CDR2 are SGHDN and FVKESK. V was pared by 1 base and J by 7 bases, with 8 bases between. This CDR3 has 13 amino acids. The CDR3 sequence is CASSQGPANEQFF. CDR3 sequence (DNA): TGTGCCAGCAGCCAAGGACCTGCTAATGAGCAGTTCTTC.

In DNA form, the CDR3 reads TGTGCCAGCAGTCTAGGGCCATTCTCACCCCTCCACTTT. It codes for CASSLGPFSPLHF. J is TRBJ1-6 and V is TRBV6-5; D is unclear. The CDR3 runs 13 residues. Per the germline V gene, CDR1 is MNHEY and CDR2 is SVGAGI. V was clipped by 5 bases and J by 10 bases, with 12 bases between them.

The gene calls are TRBV29-1 and TRBJ2-3; TRBD2 aligns across 13 bases. The CDR3 loop spans 15 amino acids. Trimming cost V 6 bases and J 3 bases; bases outside gene matches: 6. Per the germline V gene, CDR1 is SQVTM and CDR2 is ANQGSEA. The CDR3 sequence: CSVKLAGGPTDTQYF. Here the CDR3 DNA reads TGCAGCGTGAAACTAGCGGGAGGGCCGACAGATACGCAGTATTTT.

The rearrangement links TRBV12-3 or TRBV12-4 to TRBJ1-2; TRBD1 matches at 7 bases. This CDR3 is 12 amino acids long. With V trimmed by 6 bases and J by 4 bases, 2 bases remained unmatched. The CDR3 protein is CASRQGGYGYTF. The DNA of the CDR3 is TGTGCCAGCAGGCAGGGGGGCTATGGCTACACCTTC.

This clone came up a few times. This chain links TRBV7-6 with TRBJ2-1; possibly TRBD1 for D (6 bases). CDR1 is SGHVS and CDR2 is FNYEAQ in the germline V gene. Trimming took off 4 bases at V and 3 bases at J, with 7 bases between the two ends. The CDR3 is made up of 13 amino acids. CDR3 bases: TGTGCCAGCAGCTACAGGGACTACAATGAGCAGTTCTTC. Its protein product is CASSYRDYNEQFF.